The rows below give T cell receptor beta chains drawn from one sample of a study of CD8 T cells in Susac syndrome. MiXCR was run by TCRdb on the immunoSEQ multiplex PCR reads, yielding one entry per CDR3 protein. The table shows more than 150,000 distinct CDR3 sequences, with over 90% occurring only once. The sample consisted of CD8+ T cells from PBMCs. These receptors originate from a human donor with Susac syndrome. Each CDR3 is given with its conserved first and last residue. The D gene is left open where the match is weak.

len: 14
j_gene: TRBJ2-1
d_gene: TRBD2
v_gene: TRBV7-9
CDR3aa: CASSLGGGYDEQFF
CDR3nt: TGTGCCAGCAGCTTAGGGGGGGGTTACGATGAGCAGTTCTTC

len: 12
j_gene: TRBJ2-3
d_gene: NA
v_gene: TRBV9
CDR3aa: CASSSIGDTQYF
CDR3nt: TGTGCCAGCAGCTCTATTGGAGATACGCAGTATTTT

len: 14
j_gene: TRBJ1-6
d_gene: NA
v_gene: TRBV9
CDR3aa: CASSPTGLNSPLHF
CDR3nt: TGTGCCAGCAGCCCTACAGGGTTGAATTCACCCCTCCACTTT

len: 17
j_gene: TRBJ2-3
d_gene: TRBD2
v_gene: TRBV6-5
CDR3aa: CASSTPSGGSRTDTQYF
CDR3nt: TGTGCCAGCAGTACTCCTAGCGGGGGGAGTCGTACAGATACGCAGTATTTT

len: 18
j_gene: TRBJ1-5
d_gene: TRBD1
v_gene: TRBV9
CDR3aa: CASSLRIPGQGTNQPQHF
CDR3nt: TGTGCCAGCAGCTTACGTATACCGGGACAGGGGACCAATCAGCCCCAGCATTTT

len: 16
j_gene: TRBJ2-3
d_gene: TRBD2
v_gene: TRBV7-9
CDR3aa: CASSLLSGRHTDTQYF
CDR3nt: TGTGCCAGCAGCTTATTAAGCGGGAGGCATACAGATACGCAGTATTTT

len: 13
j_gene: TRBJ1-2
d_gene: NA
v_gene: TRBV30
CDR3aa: CAWQISGSYGYTF
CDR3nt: TGTGCCTGGCAAATTTCAGGGTCCTATGGCTACACCTTC

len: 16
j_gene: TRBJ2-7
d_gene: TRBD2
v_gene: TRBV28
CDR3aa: CASSVPPSGNSYEQYF
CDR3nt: TGTGCCAGCAGCGTTCCCCCTAGCGGGAACTCCTACGAGCAGTACTTC

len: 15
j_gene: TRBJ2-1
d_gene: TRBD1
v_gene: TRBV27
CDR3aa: CASSDRDREDNEQFF
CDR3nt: TGTGCCAGCTCGGACCGGGACAGGGAGGACAATGAGCAGTTCTTC

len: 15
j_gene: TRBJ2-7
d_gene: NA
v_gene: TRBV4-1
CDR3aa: CASSSVNGSPYEQYF
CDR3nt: TGCGCCAGCAGCTCGGTGAACGGGTCCCCCTACGAGCAGTACTTC